Listed below are T cell receptor beta chains from one sample, sequenced in a study of a mutant IDH1 vaccine in newly diagnosed glioma. TCRdb's copy holds only in-frame clones and misses some; the assay was immunoSEQ multiplex PCR. Counted here are roughly 41,000 clones, roughly 80% occurring once; the ten biggest clones make up about 9.1%. Sample: PBMCs, taken from a glioma patient treated with radiotherapy, temozolomide or both. The receptors here all came from a man aged 35 to 55 with glioma. Some clones in this sample may be carry-over from other donors' samples. CDR3s include the opening cysteine and the closing phenylalanine or tryptophan. Each record gives: J gene, D gene, V gene, clone size, CDR3 protein, CDR3 DNA. D genes are given only for firm matches. A row's size may be missing; if present it is once, few, many or a size class.

J: TRBJ1-2
D: .
V: TRBV10-3
size: .
CDR3: CAISSPGLYGYGYTF
DNA: TGTGCCATCAGCTCACCGGGACTCTATGGCTATGGCTACACCTTC

J: TRBJ2-3
D: .
V: TRBV4-1
size: .
CDR3: CASSQGQGPDTQYF
DNA: TGCGCCAGCAGCCAAGGGCAAGGTCCGGATACGCAGTATTTT

J: TRBJ1-2
D: .
V: TRBV2
size: .
CDR3: CASSPSKVLSLNYGYTF
DNA: TGTGCCAGCAGCCCCAGTAAGGTCCTATCGCTCAACTATGGCTACACCTTC

J: TRBJ1-1
D: .
V: TRBV5-1
size: .
CDR3: CASSLASGNTEAFF
DNA: TGCGCCAGCAGCTTGGCCTCGGGGAACACTGAAGCTTTCTTT

J: TRBJ1-2
D: .
V: TRBV19
size: .
CDR3: CASTGSLYGYTF
DNA: TGTGCCTCTACCGGTTCCCTCTATGGCTACACCTTC

J: TRBJ1-1
D: .
V: TRBV4-3
size: .
CDR3: CASSQDPLLRTEAFF
DNA: TGCGCCAGCAGCCAAGATCCCCTTTTGCGGACTGAAGCTTTCTTT

J: TRBJ2-1
D: TRBD1
V: TRBV5-1
size: .
CDR3: CASSSGTGVNEQFF
DNA: TGCGCCAGCAGCTCCGGGACAGGGGTCAATGAGCAGTTCTTC

J: TRBJ1-2
D: .
V: TRBV18
size: .
CDR3: CASSLLRDGDDGYTF
DNA: TGTGCCAGCTCACTACTCCGGGACGGTGACGATGGCTACACCTTC

J: TRBJ1-4
D: .
V: TRBV19
size: .
CDR3: CASNANRILNEKLFF
DNA: TGTGCCAGTAACGCTAACCGAATCCTTAATGAAAAACTGTTTTTT

J: TRBJ2-1
D: .
V: TRBV7-2
size: once
CDR3: CASSSQTGAPGNEQFF
DNA: TGTGCCAGCAGCTCACAAACGGGGGCTCCTGGCAATGAGCAGTTCTTC

J: TRBJ1-2
D: .
V: TRBV5-8
size: few
CDR3: CASSLVPLLGYGYTF
DNA: TGTGCCAGCAGCTTGGTACCGCTGCTGGGCTATGGCTACACCTTC

J: TRBJ2-7
D: .
V: TRBV5-1
size: .
CDR3: CASRVTASWYEQYF
DNA: TGCGCCAGCAGAGTCACAGCCTCATGGTACGAGCAGTACTTC

J: TRBJ1-2
D: .
V: TRBV29-1
size: .
CDR3: CSVEDLSSGLSVGYTF
DNA: TGCAGCGTTGAAGACCTCTCTTCAGGCCTTTCCGTCGGCTACACCTTC

J: TRBJ2-5
D: .
V: TRBV7-2
size: once
CDR3: CASSLASGPSETQYF
DNA: TGTGCCAGCAGCTTAGCCTCGGGCCCCTCGGAGACCCAGTACTTC

J: TRBJ1-2
D: .
V: TRBV6-5
size: .
CDR3: CASIRPGRLGYGYTF
DNA: TGTGCCAGCATTCGACCGGGACGGTTAGGGTATGGCTACACCTTC

J: TRBJ1-1
D: .
V: TRBV6-1
size: .
CDR3: CASSERTEAFF
DNA: TGTGCCAGCAGTGAGCGCACTGAAGCTTTCTTT

J: TRBJ1-3
D: .
V: TRBV4-3
size: .
CDR3: CASSQERLRLSGNTIYF
DNA: TGCGCCAGCAGCCAAGAAAGGCTCCGACTCTCTGGAAACACCATATATTTT

J: TRBJ1-5
D: .
V: TRBV5-6
size: .
CDR3: CASSLADQPQHF
DNA: TGTGCCAGCAGCTTGGCCGATCAGCCCCAGCATTTT

J: TRBJ1-6
D: .
V: TRBV6-6
size: .
CDR3: CASSTINSPLHF
DNA: TGTGCCAGCAGCACTATTAATTCACCCCTCCACTTT

J: TRBJ1-1
D: TRBD1
V: TRBV2
size: .
CDR3: CASSNRDRSEAFF
DNA: TGTGCCAGCAGTAACCGGGACAGGTCTGAAGCTTTCTTT

J: TRBJ2-3
D: TRBD2
V: TRBV7-2
size: .
CDR3: CASSAGGAGADTQYF
DNA: TGTGCCAGTTCGGCCGGGGGGGCGGGGGCAGATACGCAGTATTTT

J: TRBJ2-7
D: .
V: TRBV25-1
size: .
CDR3: CASSRGREQYF
DNA: TGTGCCAGCAGCCGGGGGCGGGAGCAGTACTTC

J: TRBJ2-1
D: .
V: TRBV5-1
size: few
CDR3: CASSLASGAGNEQFF
DNA: TGCGCCAGCAGCTTGGCCTCGGGGGCCGGGAATGAGCAGTTCTTC

J: TRBJ1-5
D: .
V: TRBV15
size: .
CDR3: CATSREIGNQPQHF
DNA: TGTGCCACCAGCAGAGAGATAGGGAATCAGCCCCAGCATTTT

J: TRBJ2-3
D: TRBD1
V: TRBV29-1
size: .
CDR3: CSVEVRTGGADTQYF
DNA: TGCAGCGTTGAAGTGCGGACAGGGGGCGCAGATACGCAGTATTTT

J: TRBJ1-2
D: TRBD1
V: TRBV9
size: .
CDR3: CASTSIGTGRYGYTF
DNA: TGTGCCAGCACCTCTATTGGGACAGGACGCTATGGCTACACCTTC

J: TRBJ1-6
D: TRBD1
V: TRBV30
size: .
CDR3: CAWTGTGDSPLHF
DNA: TGTGCCTGGACCGGGACAGGGGATTCACCCCTCCACTTT

J: TRBJ2-3
D: .
V: TRBV11-3
size: .
CDR3: CASSLGLADTQYF
DNA: TGTGCCAGCAGCTTAGGACTAGCAGATACGCAGTATTTT

J: TRBJ1-3
D: .
V: TRBV18
size: .
CDR3: CASSPGVENTIYF
DNA: TGTGCCAGCTCACCAGGTGTCGAAAACACCATATATTTT

J: TRBJ2-1
D: TRBD2
V: TRBV10-3
size: .
CDR3: CAISDPGSGVTNEQFF
DNA: TGTGCCATCAGTGACCCTGGCAGCGGGGTTACCAATGAGCAGTTCTTC

J: TRBJ2-5
D: .
V: TRBV2
size: .
CDR3: CASEGGPYQETQYF
DNA: TGTGCCAGCGAAGGGGGGCCGTACCAAGAGACCCAGTACTTC

J: TRBJ1-1
D: .
V: TRBV5-4
size: .
CDR3: CASSLWGLRNTEAFF
DNA: TGTGCCAGCAGCTTGTGGGGACTCAGGAACACTGAAGCTTTCTTT

J: TRBJ1-1
D: TRBD1
V: TRBV5-1
size: once
CDR3: CASSSTGTENTEAFF
DNA: TGCGCCAGCAGCTCGACCGGGACAGAGAACACTGAAGCTTTCTTT

J: TRBJ1-6
D: .
V: TRBV5-6
size: .
CDR3: CASSLGHANSPLHF
DNA: TGTGCCAGCAGCTTAGGACACGCCAACTCACCCCTCCACTTT

J: TRBJ2-7
D: TRBD2
V: TRBV7-9
size: .
CDR3: CASSWGTSGYEQYF
DNA: TGTGCCAGCAGCTGGGGGACTAGCGGGTACGAGCAGTACTTC

J: TRBJ1-1
D: .
V: TRBV10-2
size: .
CDR3: CASRGDIENTEAFF
DNA: TGCGCCAGCAGGGGGGACATTGAGAACACTGAAGCTTTCTTT

J: TRBJ1-1
D: TRBD1
V: TRBV5-1
size: .
CDR3: CASSEGADTEAFF
DNA: TGCGCCAGCTCCGAGGGGGCAGACACTGAAGCTTTCTTT

J: TRBJ2-7
D: .
V: TRBV6-5
size: .
CDR3: CASSPQGAGWYEQYF
DNA: TGTGCCAGCAGTCCCCAGGGAGCTGGCTGGTACGAGCAGTACTTC

J: TRBJ2-2
D: TRBD1
V: TRBV9
size: .
CDR3: CASSALYGQGRVTGELFF
DNA: TGTGCCAGCAGCGCGCTATATGGACAGGGACGAGTTACCGGGGAGCTGTTTTTT

J: TRBJ1-2
D: .
V: TRBV5-6
size: few
CDR3: CASSLAGRGGPRGGYTF
DNA: TGTGCCAGCAGCTTGGCGGGGAGAGGAGGGCCGAGGGGGGGCTACACCTTC

J: TRBJ2-3
D: TRBD2
V: TRBV5-6
size: .
CDR3: CASSYGLAGGSDTQYF
DNA: TGTGCCAGCAGCTATGGACTAGCGGGGGGATCAGATACGCAGTATTTT

J: TRBJ1-2
D: .
V: TRBV2
size: once
CDR3: CASSARQARDGYTF
DNA: TGTGCCAGCAGTGCCCGACAGGCGAGGGATGGCTACACCTTC

J: TRBJ1-1
D: .
V: TRBV10-3
size: few
CDR3: CAISARVTEAFF
DNA: TGTGCCATCAGTGCCAGGGTCACTGAAGCTTTCTTT

J: TRBJ2-1
D: TRBD2
V: TRBV2
size: .
CDR3: CASSARGVGEDNEQFF
DNA: TGTGCCAGCAGTGCCCGGGGGGTGGGGGAGGACAATGAGCAGTTCTTC

J: TRBJ2-1
D: .
V: TRBV28
size: .
CDR3: CASTGGKGPLNEQFF
DNA: TGTGCCAGCACCGGGGGTAAGGGGCCACTCAATGAGCAGTTCTTC

J: TRBJ2-3
D: TRBD2
V: TRBV2
size: .
CDR3: CASSKSSAGRDNTQYF
DNA: TGTGCCAGCAGTAAAAGCTCAGCGGGGCGGGATAACACGCAGTATTTT

J: TRBJ1-5
D: .
V: TRBV29-1
size: few
CDR3: CSVRKGSNQPQHF
DNA: TGCAGCGTCAGAAAGGGAAGCAATCAGCCCCAGCATTTT

J: TRBJ1-5
D: .
V: TRBV4-2
size: few
CDR3: CASSQEDSSNQPQHF
DNA: TGTGCCAGCAGCCAGGAGGACAGCAGCAATCAGCCCCAGCATTTT

J: TRBJ2-1
D: .
V: TRBV4-1
size: .
CDR3: CASSQDQDRGVEQFF
DNA: TGCGCCAGCAGCCAAGACCAGGACAGAGGGGTTGAGCAGTTCTTC

J: TRBJ1-4
D: .
V: TRBV11-2
size: once
CDR3: CASSQDGGANEKLFF
DNA: TGTGCCAGCAGCCAGGATGGGGGGGCTAATGAAAAACTGTTTTTT

J: TRBJ1-1
D: .
V: TRBV9
size: .
CDR3: CASSVGWEGNTEAFF
DNA: TGTGCCAGCAGCGTAGGATGGGAGGGGAACACTGAAGCTTTCTTT

J: TRBJ2-3
D: .
V: TRBV25-1
size: .
CDR3: CASSPRGGRTDTQYF
DNA: TGTGCCAGCAGTCCTCGGGGTGGCAGGACAGATACGCAGTATTTT